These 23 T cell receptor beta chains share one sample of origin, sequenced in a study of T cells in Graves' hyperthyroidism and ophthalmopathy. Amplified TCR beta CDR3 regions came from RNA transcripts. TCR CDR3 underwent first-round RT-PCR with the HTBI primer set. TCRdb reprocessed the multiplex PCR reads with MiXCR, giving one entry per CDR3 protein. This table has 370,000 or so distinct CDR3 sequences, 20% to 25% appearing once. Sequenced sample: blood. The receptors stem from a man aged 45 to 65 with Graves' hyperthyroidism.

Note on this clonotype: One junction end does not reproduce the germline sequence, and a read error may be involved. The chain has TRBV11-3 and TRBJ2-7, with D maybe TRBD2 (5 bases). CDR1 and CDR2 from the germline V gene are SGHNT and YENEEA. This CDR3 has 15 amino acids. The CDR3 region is CASSGFETASEEQNF. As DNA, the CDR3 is TGTGCCAGCAGCGGATTTGAGACTGCCTCGGAGGAGCAGAACTTC.

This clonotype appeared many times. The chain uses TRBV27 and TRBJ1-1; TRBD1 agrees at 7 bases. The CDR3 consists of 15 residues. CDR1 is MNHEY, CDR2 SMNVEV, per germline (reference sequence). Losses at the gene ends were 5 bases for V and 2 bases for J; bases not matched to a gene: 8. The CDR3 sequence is CASSISGGGNTEAFF. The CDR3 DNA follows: TGTGCCAGCAGTATCTCAGGGGGTGGAAACACTGAAGCTTTCTTT.

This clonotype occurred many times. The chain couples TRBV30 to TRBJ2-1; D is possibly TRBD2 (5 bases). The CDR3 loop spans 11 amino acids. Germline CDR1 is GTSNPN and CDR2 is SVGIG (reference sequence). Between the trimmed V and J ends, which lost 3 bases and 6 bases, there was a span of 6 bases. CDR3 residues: CAWRRGNEQFF. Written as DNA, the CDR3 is TGTGCCTGGAGACGGGGCAATGAGCAGTTCTTC.

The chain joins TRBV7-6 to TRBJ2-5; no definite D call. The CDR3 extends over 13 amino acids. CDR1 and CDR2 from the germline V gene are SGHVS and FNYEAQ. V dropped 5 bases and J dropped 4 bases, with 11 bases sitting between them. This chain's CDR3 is CASSLSPGETQYF. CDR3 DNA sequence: TGTGCCAGCAGCCTCAGTCCCGGAGAGACCCAGTACTTC.

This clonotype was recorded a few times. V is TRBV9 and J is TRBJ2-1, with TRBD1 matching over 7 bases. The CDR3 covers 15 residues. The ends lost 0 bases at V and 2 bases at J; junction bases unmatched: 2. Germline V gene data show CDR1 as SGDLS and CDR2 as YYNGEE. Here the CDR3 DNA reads TGTGCCAGCAGCGTAGAGGGACAGCCCTACAATGAGCAGTTCTTC. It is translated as CASSVEGQPYNEQFF.

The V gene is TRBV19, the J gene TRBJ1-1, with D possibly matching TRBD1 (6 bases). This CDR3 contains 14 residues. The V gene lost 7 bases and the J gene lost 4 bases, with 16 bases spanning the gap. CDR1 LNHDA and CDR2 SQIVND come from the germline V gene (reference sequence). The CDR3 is CASTTQGLGTEAFF. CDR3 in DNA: TGTGCCAGTACAACACAGGGTCTTGGCACTGAAGCTTTCTTT.

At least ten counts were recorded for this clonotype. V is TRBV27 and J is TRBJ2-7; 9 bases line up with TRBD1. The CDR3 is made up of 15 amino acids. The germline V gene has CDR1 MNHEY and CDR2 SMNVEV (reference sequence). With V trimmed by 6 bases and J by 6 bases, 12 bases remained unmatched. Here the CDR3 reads CASRKTGGSRGEQYF. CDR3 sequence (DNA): TGTGCCAGCAGGAAGACAGGGGGAAGTCGGGGCGAGCAGTACTTC.

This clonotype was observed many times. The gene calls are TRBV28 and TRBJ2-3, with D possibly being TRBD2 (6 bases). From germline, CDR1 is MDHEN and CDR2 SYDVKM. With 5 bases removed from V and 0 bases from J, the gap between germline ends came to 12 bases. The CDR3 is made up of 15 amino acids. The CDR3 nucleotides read TGTGCCAGCAGTGACAGCGGGTCTAGCACAGATACGCAGTATTTT. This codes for CASSDSGSSTDTQYF.

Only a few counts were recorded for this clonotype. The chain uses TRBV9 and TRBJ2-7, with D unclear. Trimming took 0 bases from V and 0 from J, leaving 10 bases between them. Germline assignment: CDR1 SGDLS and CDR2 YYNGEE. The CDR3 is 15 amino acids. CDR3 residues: CASSVDNGGSYEQYF. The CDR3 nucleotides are TGTGCCAGCAGCGTAGATAACGGCGGCTCCTACGAGCAGTACTTC.

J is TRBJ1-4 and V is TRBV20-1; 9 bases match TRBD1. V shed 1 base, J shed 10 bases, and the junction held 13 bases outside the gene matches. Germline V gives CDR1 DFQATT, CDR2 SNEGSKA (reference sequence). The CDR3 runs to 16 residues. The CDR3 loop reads CSARGQADRGGVKLFF. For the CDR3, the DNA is TGCAGTGCTAGAGGTCAAGCGGACAGGGGCGGGGTAAAACTGTTTTTT.

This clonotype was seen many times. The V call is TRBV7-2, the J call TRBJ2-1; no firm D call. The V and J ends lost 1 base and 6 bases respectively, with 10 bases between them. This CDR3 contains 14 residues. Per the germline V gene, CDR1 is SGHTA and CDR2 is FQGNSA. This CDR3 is CASSLGRAGNEQFF. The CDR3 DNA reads TGTGCCAGCAGCTTAGGTCGAGCTGGCAATGAGCAGTTCTTC.

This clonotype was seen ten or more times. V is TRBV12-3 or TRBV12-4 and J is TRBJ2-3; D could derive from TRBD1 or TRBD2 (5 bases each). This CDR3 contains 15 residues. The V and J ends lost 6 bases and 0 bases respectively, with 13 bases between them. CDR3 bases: TGTGCCAGCAGCATCCGGGACCCTAGCACAGATACGCAGTATTTT. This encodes CASSIRDPSTDTQYF.

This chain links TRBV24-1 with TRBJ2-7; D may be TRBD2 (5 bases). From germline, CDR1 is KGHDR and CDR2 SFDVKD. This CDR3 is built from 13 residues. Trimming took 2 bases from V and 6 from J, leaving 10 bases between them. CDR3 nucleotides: TGTGCCACCAGTGATTCGGCGGGCCGCGAGCAGTACTTC. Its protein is CATSDSAGREQYF.

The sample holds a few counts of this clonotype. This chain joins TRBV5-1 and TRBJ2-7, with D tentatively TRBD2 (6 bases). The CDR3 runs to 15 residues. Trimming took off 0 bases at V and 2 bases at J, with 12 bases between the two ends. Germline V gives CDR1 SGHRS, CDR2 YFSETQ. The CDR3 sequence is CASSLGEDSAYEQYF. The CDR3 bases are TGCGCCAGCAGCTTGGGGGAGGATTCTGCCTACGAGCAGTACTTC.

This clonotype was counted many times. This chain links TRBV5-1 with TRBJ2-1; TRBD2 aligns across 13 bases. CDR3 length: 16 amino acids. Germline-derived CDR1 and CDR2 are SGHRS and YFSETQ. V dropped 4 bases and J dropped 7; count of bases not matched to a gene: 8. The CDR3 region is CASSTPGLAGLNEQFF. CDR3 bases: TGCGCCAGCAGCACCCCGGGACTAGCGGGATTAAATGAGCAGTTCTTC.

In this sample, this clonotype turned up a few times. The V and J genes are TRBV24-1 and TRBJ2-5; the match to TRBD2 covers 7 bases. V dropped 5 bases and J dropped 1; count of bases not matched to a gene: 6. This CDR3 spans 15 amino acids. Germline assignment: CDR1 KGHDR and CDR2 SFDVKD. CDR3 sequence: CATSGLAEPQETQYF. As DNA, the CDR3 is TGTGCCACCAGTGGGCTAGCGGAACCCCAAGAGACCCAGTACTTC.

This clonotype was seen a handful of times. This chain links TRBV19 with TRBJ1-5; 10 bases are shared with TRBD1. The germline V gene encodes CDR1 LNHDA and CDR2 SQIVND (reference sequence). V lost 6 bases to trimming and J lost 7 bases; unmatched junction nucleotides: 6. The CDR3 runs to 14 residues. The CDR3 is CASRDRGSGQPQHF. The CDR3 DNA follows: TGTGCCAGTAGGGACAGGGGGTCTGGGCAGCCCCAGCATTTT.

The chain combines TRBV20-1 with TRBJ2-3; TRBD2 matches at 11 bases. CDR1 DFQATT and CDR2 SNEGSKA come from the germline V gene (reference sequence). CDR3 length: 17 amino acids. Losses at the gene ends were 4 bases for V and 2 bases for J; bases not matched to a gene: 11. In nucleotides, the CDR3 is TGCAGTGCTACAAAAATGAGACTAGCGGGACCCACAGATACGCAGTATTTT. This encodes CSATKMRLAGPTDTQYF.

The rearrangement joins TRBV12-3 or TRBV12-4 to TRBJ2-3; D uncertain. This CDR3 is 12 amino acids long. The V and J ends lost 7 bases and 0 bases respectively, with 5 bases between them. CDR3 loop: CASKGSTDTQYF. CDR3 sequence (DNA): TGTGCCAGCAAAGGGAGCACAGATACGCAGTATTTT.

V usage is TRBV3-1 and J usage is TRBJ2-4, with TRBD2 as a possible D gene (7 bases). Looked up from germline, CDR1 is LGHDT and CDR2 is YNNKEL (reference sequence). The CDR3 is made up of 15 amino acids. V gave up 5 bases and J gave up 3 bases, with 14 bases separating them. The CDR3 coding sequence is TGTGCCAGCAGCTGGGGGGGGGCGGACAAAAACATTCAGTACTTC. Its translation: CASSWGGADKNIQYF.

CDR3 sequence reads: CASSPGTSETQYF. Written as DNA, the CDR3 is TGTGCCAGCTCACCAGGGACGTCAGAGACCCAGTACTTC. The rearrangement joins TRBV18 to TRBJ2-5; tentatively, D is TRBD1 or TRBD2 (5 bases each). The CDR3 has 13 residues. Germline CDR1 reads KGHSH; CDR2 reads LQKENI. V was pared by 2 bases and J by 4 bases, with 8 bases between.

The CDR3 nucleotides read TGTGCCAGCAGTGGTACTCATATGAACACCGGGGAGCTGTTTTTT. Its protein product is CASSGTHMNTGELFF. The chain couples TRBV6-1 to TRBJ2-2, with D uncertain. Germline V gives CDR1 MNHNS, CDR2 SASEGT. The CDR3 is made up of 15 amino acids. V shed 4 bases and J shed 1 base, with 10 bases lying between them.

CDR3 coding DNA: TGTGCCAGCAGCTTATATGGGGATACGCAGTATTTT. Translating it yields CASSLYGDTQYF. The V call is TRBV7-3, the J call TRBJ2-3, with D unclear. Germline-derived CDR1 and CDR2 are SGHTA and FQGTGA. The CDR3 runs to 12 residues. V dropped 2 bases and J dropped 6 bases, with 6 bases sitting between them.